This is a list of T cell receptor beta chains from one sample in a study of blood T cell repertoires in COVID-19. Sequenced by immunoSEQ multiplex PCR; TCRdb stores in-frame clones only, minus some. The sample includes around 16,000 clones, 84% of them seen just once. The sample comprised peripheral blood. The receptors were sampled from a human donor in a cohort sampled during active COVID-19. Both conserved end residues are part of each CDR3. A D gene is named only where the DNA matches it firmly. The size entry is marked missing in some rows and otherwise reads once, few, many or a size class.

d_call: .
j_call: TRBJ1-1
clone_size: .
v_call: TRBV28
cdr3_nt: TGTGCCATAGCGGGTGGCCTAGCCGCCGGCACTGAAGCTTTCTTT
cdr3_aa: CAIAGGLAAGTEAFF

d_call: TRBD1
j_call: TRBJ1-4
clone_size: .
v_call: TRBV3-1/TRBV3-2
cdr3_nt: TGTGCCAGCAGCCATCCGGGACAGGGTTTTTCGGAAAAACTGTTTTTT
cdr3_aa: CASSHPGQGFSEKLFF

d_call: .
j_call: TRBJ2-3
clone_size: .
v_call: TRBV10-3
cdr3_nt: TGTGCCTCAGGCGACGGGATCCTGGATACGCAGTATTTT
cdr3_aa: CASGDGILDTQYF

d_call: TRBD1
j_call: TRBJ1-2
clone_size: .
v_call: TRBV19
cdr3_nt: TGTGCCAGTAGTATAGCCCGGGGACAGGGTATGGATGGCTACACCTTC
cdr3_aa: CASSIARGQGMDGYTF

d_call: TRBD1
j_call: TRBJ2-5
clone_size: .
v_call: TRBV29-1
cdr3_nt: TGCAGCTCCCTCGCCGGGACAGGGTCAGGGGAGACCCAGTACTTC
cdr3_aa: CSSLAGTGSGETQYF

d_call: TRBD1
j_call: TRBJ1-2
clone_size: .
v_call: TRBV19
cdr3_nt: TGTGCCAGTAGTACCGGGACAGGGAACTATGGCTACACCTTC
cdr3_aa: CASSTGTGNYGYTF

d_call: .
j_call: TRBJ2-7
clone_size: .
v_call: TRBV5-4
cdr3_nt: TGTGCCAGCAGCTTTACCGGACAGTTCCAGCGGTGGTACTTC
cdr3_aa: CASSFTGQFQRWYF

d_call: .
j_call: TRBJ1-4
clone_size: .
v_call: TRBV7-9
cdr3_nt: TGTGCCAGCAGCCCTTCCATAGGCGGGGGAACTAATGAAAAACTGTTTTTT
cdr3_aa: CASSPSIGGGTNEKLFF

d_call: .
j_call: TRBJ1-5
clone_size: few
v_call: TRBV24-1
cdr3_nt: TGTGCCACCAGTGATCGGGACACCGGAGGCAATCAGCCCCAGCATTTT
cdr3_aa: CATSDRDTGGNQPQHF

d_call: .
j_call: TRBJ2-5
clone_size: .
v_call: TRBV12-3/TRBV12-4
cdr3_nt: TGTGCCAGCAGTACGGACAGTCCTGCGACCCAGTACTTC
cdr3_aa: CASSTDSPATQYF

d_call: .
j_call: TRBJ1-1
clone_size: .
v_call: TRBV18
cdr3_nt: TGTGCCAGCTCAACTACACCAGGGCGGAGCCCTGAAGCTTTCTTT
cdr3_aa: CASSTTPGRSPEAFF

d_call: TRBD2
j_call: TRBJ2-2
clone_size: .
v_call: TRBV11-2
cdr3_nt: TGTGCCAGCGGACTAGCGGCGAACACCGGGGAGCTGTTTTTT
cdr3_aa: CASGLAANTGELFF

d_call: .
j_call: TRBJ1-2
clone_size: once
v_call: TRBV18
cdr3_nt: TGTGCCAGCTCCCCCACGAGGGATGGCTACACCTTC
cdr3_aa: CASSPTRDGYTF

d_call: .
j_call: TRBJ1-2
clone_size: .
v_call: TRBV10-3
cdr3_nt: TGTGCCATCAGTGAGACAGGGTACTATGGCTACACCTTC
cdr3_aa: CAISETGYYGYTF

d_call: .
j_call: TRBJ2-7
clone_size: once
v_call: TRBV6-4
cdr3_nt: TGTGCCAGAATACCGAGCTTCTCCTACGAGCAGTACTTC
cdr3_aa: CARIPSFSYEQYF

d_call: .
j_call: TRBJ1-1
clone_size: .
v_call: TRBV5-6
cdr3_nt: TGTGCCAGCAGCTTGGCCCGGGAAGCTTTCTTT
cdr3_aa: CASSLAREAFF

d_call: TRBD1
j_call: TRBJ1-1
clone_size: .
v_call: TRBV12-3/TRBV12-4
cdr3_nt: TGTGCCAGCAGGCGGACAGGGTCTGAAGCTTTCTTT
cdr3_aa: CASRRTGSEAFF

d_call: TRBD1
j_call: TRBJ1-2
clone_size: .
v_call: TRBV5-1
cdr3_nt: TGCGCCAGCAGTCCTGCCGGGACAGAGGCTGGCTACACCTTC
cdr3_aa: CASSPAGTEAGYTF